Below, 10 T cell receptor beta chains from the same sample are listed, as sequenced in a study of cytomegalovirus exposure and HLA in healthy donors. PCR involved 60 Vbeta and 13 Jbeta primers. The protocol was immunoSEQ multiplex PCR, while the TCRdb copy is restricted to in-frame clones and leaves out a portion. The sample yields 97,000 or so clones, less than 9.5% seen once. The sample was PBMCs. These receptor sequences come from a man in his fifties in good health and CMV-seropositive.

This clone was observed a handful of times. The rearrangement links TRBV6-1 to TRBJ1-3; D is possibly TRBD1 (5 bases). Germline lookup yields CDR1 MNHNS and CDR2 SASEGT. The CDR3 loop spans 18 amino acids. V was clipped by 2 bases and J by 4 bases, with 21 bases between them. The CDR3 coding sequence is TGTGCCAGCAGTGAAACGCTATACCGGGACTCCCGAGGAAACACCATATATTTT. It yields the protein CASSETLYRDSRGNTIYF.

This clone was seen a few times. The rearrangement joins TRBV19 to TRBJ2-7, with a possible D match to TRBD2 (5 bases). The CDR3 has 13 residues. The V gene lost 3 bases and the J gene lost 3 bases, with 9 bases spanning the gap. Germline V CDR1 and CDR2: LNHDA, SQIVND (reference sequence). The CDR3 reads CASSMGRDYEQYF. For the CDR3, the DNA is TGTGCCAGTAGTATGGGGAGAGACTACGAGCAGTACTTC.

This clone was counted between two and nine times. The chain employs TRBV11-1 and TRBJ2-2, with D uncertain. Germline lookup yields CDR1 SGHAT and CDR2 FQDESV (reference sequence). V lost 5 bases to trimming and J lost 5 bases, with 9 bases between them. The CDR3 spans 13 residues. CDR3 sequence reads: CASSLLRTGELFF. DNA for the CDR3: TGTGCCAGCAGCCTTCTGCGGACCGGGGAGCTGTTTTTT.

As regards this clone: Mismatch with germline at one junction end may stem from a read error. The V and J genes are TRBV7-7 and TRBJ2-1; D gene unclear. This CDR3 contains 14 residues. The germline gives CDR1 SSHAT, CDR2 FNYEAQ (reference sequence). The CDR3 DNA sequence: TGTGCTAGCACCCCGCTCGGTTCCTACAATGAGCAGTTCTTC. This sequence encodes CASTPLGSYNEQFF. Based on the CDR3 plus reference TRBV7-7 and TRBJ2-1, the full variable domain is GAGVSQSPRYKVTKRGQDVTLRCDPISSHATLYWYQQALGQGPEFLTYFNYEAQPDKSGLPSDRFSAERPEGSISTLTIQRTEQRDSAMYRCASTPLGSYNEQFFGPGTRLTVL.

The genes are TRBV4-2 and TRBJ2-7; D uncertain. Trimming cost V 0 bases and J 2 bases, with 8 bases left between them. CDR1 is LGHNA, CDR2 YNFKEQ, per germline. CDR3 length equals 14 residues. The CDR3 DNA follows: TGTGCCAGCAGCCAAGATAGAACGACCTACGAGCAGTACTTC. This codes for CASSQDRTTYEQYF.

The chain employs TRBV25-1 and TRBJ1-1; D ambiguous. Germline loops: CDR1 MGHDK, CDR2 SYGVNS. V lost 6 bases, J lost 0 bases, and 8 bases lay in between. CDR3 size: 13 residues. Here the CDR3 reads CASRKYLNTEAFF. The CDR3 region has the DNA TGTGCCAGCAGGAAATACTTGAACACTGAAGCTTTCTTT.

The rearrangement joins TRBV28 to TRBJ2-5; D possibly corresponds to TRBD1 (6 bases). The germline CDR1 and CDR2 sequences are MDHEN and SYDVKM. The CDR3 has 11 amino acids. The CDR3 is CVRGWPGTQYF. CDR3 nucleotides: TGTGTAAGGGGGTGGCCAGGGACCCAGTACTTC.

This clone was found a few times. The same CDR3 is also encoded by other DNA sequences in this sample. This chain uses TRBV28 with TRBJ1-2, with D possibly matching TRBD1 (6 bases). Germline-derived CDR1 and CDR2 are MDHEN and SYDVKM. The V end lost 3 bases, the J end lost 2 bases, and 7 bases lay between the germline ends. This CDR3 spans 13 amino acids. The CDR3 sequence is CASSFQGNYGYTF. The DNA for the CDR3 is TGTGCCAGCAGTTTCCAGGGGAACTATGGCTACACCTTC.

The J gene is TRBJ2-7, the V gene TRBV9; 9 bases match TRBD1. The CDR3 totals 13 residues. Germline CDR1 is SGDLS and CDR2 is YYNGEE. V trimming: 4 bases; J trimming: 5 bases; junction bases outside the gene matches: 4. CDR3 nucleotides: TGTGCCAGCAGCACAGGGGGCCCCCACGAGCAGTACTTC. Translated: CASSTGGPHEQYF.

The gene calls are TRBV6-5 and TRBJ1-5, with a possible D match to TRBD1 (5 bases). The CDR3 covers 13 residues. V was trimmed by 5 bases and J by 5 bases, leaving 10 bases between them. Germline V gene sequence: CDR1 MNHEY, CDR2 SVGAGI. The CDR3 bases are TGTGCCAGCAGTCAATCCAGGGATCAGCCCCAGCATTTT. It specifies CASSQSRDQPQHF.